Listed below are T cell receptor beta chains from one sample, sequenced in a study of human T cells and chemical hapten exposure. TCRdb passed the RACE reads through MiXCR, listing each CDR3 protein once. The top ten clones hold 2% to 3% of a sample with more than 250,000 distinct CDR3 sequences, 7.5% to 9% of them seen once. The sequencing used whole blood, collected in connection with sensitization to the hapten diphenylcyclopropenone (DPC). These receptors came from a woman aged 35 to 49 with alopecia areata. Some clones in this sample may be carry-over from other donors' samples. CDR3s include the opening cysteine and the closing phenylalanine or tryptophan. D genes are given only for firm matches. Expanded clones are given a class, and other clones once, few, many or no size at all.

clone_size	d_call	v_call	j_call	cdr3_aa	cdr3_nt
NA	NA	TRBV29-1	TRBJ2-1	CSLRGYNEQFF	TGCAGCCTCCGAGGGTACAATGAGCAGTTCTTC
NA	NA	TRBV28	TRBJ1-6	CASGSTSGSYNSPLHF	TGTGCCAGCGGATCCACCTCGGGCTCCTATAATTCACCCCTCCACTTT
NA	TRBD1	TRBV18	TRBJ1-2	CASSQNSPGQGPGYGYTF	TGTGCCAGCTCACAGAATTCACCGGGACAGGGGCCCGGATATGGCTACACCTTC
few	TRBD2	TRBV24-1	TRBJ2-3	CATSSSLAAETDTQYF	TGTGCCACCAGTTCGTCCCTAGCGGCTGAGACAGATACGCAGTATTTT
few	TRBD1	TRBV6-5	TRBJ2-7	CASSYLTGGDEQYF	TGTGCCAGCAGTTACTTAACAGGGGGCGACGAGCAGTACTTC
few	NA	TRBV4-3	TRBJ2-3	CASSATSPGATDTQYF	TGCGCCAGCAGCGCGACTAGTCCCGGAGCCACAGATACGCAGTATTTT
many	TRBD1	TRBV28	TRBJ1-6	CATLGTGGSPLHF	TGTGCCACCCTCGGGACAGGAGGTTCACCCCTCCACTTT
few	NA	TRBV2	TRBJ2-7	CASSGGYQTGRYEQYF	TGTGCCAGCAGTGGGGGGTATCAAACCGGCCGCTACGAGCAGTACTTC
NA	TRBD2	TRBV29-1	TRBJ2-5	CSVELLAGQETQYF	TGCAGCGTTGAGCTCCTAGCGGGACAAGAGACCCAGTACTTC
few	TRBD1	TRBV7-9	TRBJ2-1	CASNQPGTGVMEQFF	TGTGCCAGCAATCAACCCGGGACAGGGGTGATGGAACAGTTCTTC
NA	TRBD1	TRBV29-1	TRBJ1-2	CSVGDRGNGYTF	TGCAGCGTGGGCGACAGGGGCAATGGCTACACCTTC
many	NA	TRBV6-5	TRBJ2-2	CAHGNPNTGELFF	TGTGCCCACGGGAACCCGAACACCGGGGAGCTGTTTTTT
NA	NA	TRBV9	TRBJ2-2	CASSVGWTGELFF	TGTGCCAGCAGCGTAGGCTGGACCGGGGAGCTGTTTTTT
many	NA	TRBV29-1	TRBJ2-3	CSVEDRWGVGDTQYF	TGCAGCGTTGAAGATCGGTGGGGTGTCGGAGATACGCAGTATTTT
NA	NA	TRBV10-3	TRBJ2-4	CAISEGATGAKNIQYF	TGTGCCATCAGTGAGGGGGCTACAGGGGCCAAAAACATTCAGTACTTC
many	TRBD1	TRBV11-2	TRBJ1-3	CASSWGDRTGNTIYF	TGTGCCAGCAGCTGGGGGGACAGGACTGGAAACACCATATATTTT
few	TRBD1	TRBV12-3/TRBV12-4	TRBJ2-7	CASGSLGGTSYEQYF	TGTGCCAGCGGGTCTTTAGGGGGCACTTCCTACGAGCAGTACTTC
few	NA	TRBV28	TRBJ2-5	CASSFIGNQETQYF	TGTGCCAGCAGTTTCATCGGTAACCAAGAGACCCAGTACTTC
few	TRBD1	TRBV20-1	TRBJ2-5	CSAPRTGTETQYF	TGCAGTGCTCCCAGGACAGGGACCGAGACCCAGTACTTC
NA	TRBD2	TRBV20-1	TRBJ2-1	CSAPTSGNPNEQFF	TGCAGTGCACCGACTAGCGGGAACCCCAATGAGCAGTTCTTC
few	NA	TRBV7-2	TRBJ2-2	CASSSRTVYTGELFF	TGTGCCAGCAGCTCCCGGACAGTTTACACCGGGGAGCTGTTTTTT
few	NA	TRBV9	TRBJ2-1	CASGSPSSYNEQFF	TGTGCCAGTGGTTCTCCGAGCTCCTACAATGAGCAGTTCTTC
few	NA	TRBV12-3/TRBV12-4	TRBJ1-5	CASSLAGAPNQPQHF	TGTGCCAGCAGTTTAGCGGGCGCGCCTAATCAGCCCCAGCATTTT
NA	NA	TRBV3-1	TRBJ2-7	CASSQGTASYEQYF	TGTGCCAGCAGCCAAGGAACAGCATCCTACGAGCAGTACTTC
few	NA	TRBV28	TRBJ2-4	CASSTEWESGNIQYF	TGTGCCAGCAGTACGGAATGGGAGTCCGGAAACATTCAGTACTTC
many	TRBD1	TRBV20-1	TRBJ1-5	CSAKQGSGDQPQHF	TGCAGTGCTAAACAGGGGAGTGGGGATCAGCCCCAGCATTTT
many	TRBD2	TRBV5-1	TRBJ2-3	CASSSAPGTSRNTDTQYF	TGCGCCAGCAGCTCCGCGCCGGGGACTAGCCGGAACACAGATACGCAGTATTTT
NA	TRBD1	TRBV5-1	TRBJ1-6	CASSLGDRANSPLHF	TGCGCCAGCAGCTTGGGGGACAGGGCTAATTCACCCCTCCACTTT
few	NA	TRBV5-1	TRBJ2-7	CASSLLAGRTYEQYF	TGCGCCAGCAGCTTGTTGGCAGGCCGAACCTACGAGCAGTACTTC
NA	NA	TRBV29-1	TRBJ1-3	CSVAPEYANTIYF	TGCAGCGTCGCCCCCGAGTATGCGAACACCATATATTTT
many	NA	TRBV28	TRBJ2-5	CASSLRGTQYF	TGTGCCAGCAGTTTACGAGGGACCCAGTACTTC
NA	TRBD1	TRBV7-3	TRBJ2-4	CASSARDRPHIQYF	TGTGCCAGCAGCGCCCGGGACAGACCCCACATTCAGTACTTC
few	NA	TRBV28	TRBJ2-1	CASSSTVLHFF	TGTGCCAGCAGTTCGACAGTTTTGCACTTCTTC
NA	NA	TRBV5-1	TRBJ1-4	CASSPAGATNEKLFF	TGCGCCAGCAGCCCAGCAGGGGCAACTAATGAAAAACTGTTTTTT
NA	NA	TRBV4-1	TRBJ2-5	CASSQEEGPETQYF	TGCGCCAGCAGCCAAGAAGAGGGACCGGAGACCCAGTACTTC
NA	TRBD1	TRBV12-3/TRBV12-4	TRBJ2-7	CASSYGTGGYYEQYF	TGTGCCAGCAGTTATGGGACAGGGGGATACTACGAGCAGTACTTC
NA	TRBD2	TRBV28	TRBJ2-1	CASGPAGDGNEQFF	TGTGCCAGCGGACCCGCGGGAGACGGCAATGAGCAGTTCTTC
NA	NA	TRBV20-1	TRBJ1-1	CSATAAAGAVNTEAFF	TGCAGTGCTACAGCAGCCGCAGGAGCCGTGAACACTGAAGCTTTCTTT
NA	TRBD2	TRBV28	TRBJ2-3	CASSQGLAGVTDTQYF	TGTGCCAGCAGTCAGGGACTAGCGGGAGTAACAGATACGCAGTATTTT
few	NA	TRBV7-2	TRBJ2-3	CASSLFGASNADTQYF	TGTGCCAGCAGCTTATTTGGCGCGTCTAACGCAGATACGCAGTATTTT
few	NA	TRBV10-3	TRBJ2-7	CAISESLGPNYEQYF	TGTGCCATCAGTGAGTCCCTAGGTCCTAACTACGAGCAGTACTTC
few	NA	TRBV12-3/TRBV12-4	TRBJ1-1	CASSWRGMNTEAFF	TGTGCCAGCAGTTGGCGCGGTATGAACACTGAAGCTTTCTTT
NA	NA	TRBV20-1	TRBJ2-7	CSAPLQGGGFTTYEQYF	TGCAGTGCTCCTCTCCAAGGGGGGGGCTTTACGACCTACGAGCAGTACTTC
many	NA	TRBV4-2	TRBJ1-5	CASSQARGPNNQPQHF	TGTGCCAGCAGCCAAGCTCGGGGTCCCAACAATCAGCCCCAGCATTTT
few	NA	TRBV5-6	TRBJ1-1	CASSFYSEERRAFF	TGTGCCAGCAGCTTTTATTCGGAGGAAAGGAGGGCTTTCTTT
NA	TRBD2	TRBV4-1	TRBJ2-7	CASSHGTSGVYEQYF	TGCGCCAGCAGCCATGGGACTAGCGGGGTCTACGAGCAGTACTTC
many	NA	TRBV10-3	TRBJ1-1	CAIRGRGGPYTEAFF	TGTGCCATCAGGGGCCGGGGGGGGCCGTACACTGAAGCTTTCTTT
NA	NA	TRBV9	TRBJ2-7	CASSVAAITYEQYF	TGTGCCAGCAGCGTAGCAGCCATAACCTACGAGCAGTACTTC
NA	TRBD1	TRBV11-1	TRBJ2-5	CASGQEETQYF	TGTGCCAGCGGACAGGAAGAGACCCAGTACTTC
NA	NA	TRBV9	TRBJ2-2	CASSRSPLLGNTGELFF	TGTGCCAGCAGCCGGAGTCCCCTCCTAGGGAACACCGGGGAGCTGTTTTTT